The rows below give T cell receptor beta chains drawn from one sample of a study of Tregs in tolerant kidney transplant recipients. The table came from immunoSEQ multiplex PCR; TCRdb's copy has only in-frame clones and leaves some out. The table includes about 15,000 clones, about four fifths detected once. Specimen: Tregs from blood, collected before the transplant. Every receptor here comes from a human donor who received a combined kidney and bone marrow transplant. CDR3s include the opening cysteine and the closing phenylalanine or tryptophan. A D gene is named only where the DNA matches it firmly.

cdr3_aa j_call v_call d_call
CASSYSPERAFF TRBJ1-1 TRBV7-9 NA
CASSPISTGGGETQYF TRBJ2-5 TRBV18 TRBD1
CASSPPNSGDSYEQYF TRBJ2-7 TRBV23-1 TRBD2
CAIGQGPYNEQFF TRBJ2-1 TRBV10-3 TRBD1
CASTLDSANTGELFF TRBJ2-2 TRBV6-4 NA
CASSFWAGTTDTQYF TRBJ2-3 TRBV5-1 NA
CASSPGASYEQYF TRBJ2-7 TRBV5-1 NA
CASSPWTSGRKDTGELFF TRBJ2-2 TRBV28 TRBD2
CAISAGGTAIEQYF TRBJ2-7 TRBV10-3 NA
CASTLYNEQFF TRBJ2-1 TRBV2 NA